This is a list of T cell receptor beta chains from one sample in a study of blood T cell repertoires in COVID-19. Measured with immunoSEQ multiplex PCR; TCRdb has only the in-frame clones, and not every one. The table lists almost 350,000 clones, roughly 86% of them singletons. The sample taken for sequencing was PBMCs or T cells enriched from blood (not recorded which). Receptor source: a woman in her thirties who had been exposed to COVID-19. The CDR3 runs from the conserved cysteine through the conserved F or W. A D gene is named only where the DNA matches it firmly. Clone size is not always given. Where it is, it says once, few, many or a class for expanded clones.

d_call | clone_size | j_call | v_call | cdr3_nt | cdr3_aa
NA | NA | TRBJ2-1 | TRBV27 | TGTGCCAGCAGTTTAGTCCCTGGGGCCGTCAATGAGCAGTTCTTC | CASSLVPGAVNEQFF
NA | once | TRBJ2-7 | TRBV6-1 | TGTGCCAGCAGTGAAAGGCAGGGCTCCTACGAGCAGTACTTC | CASSERQGSYEQYF
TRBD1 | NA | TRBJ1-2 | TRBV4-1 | TGCGCCAGCAGCCAAGATATAGCCCTCGGGACAGGATCTGGCTACACCTTC | CASSQDIALGTGSGYTF
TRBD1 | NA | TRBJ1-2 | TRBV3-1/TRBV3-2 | TGTGCCAGCAGCCAAGGGGCCGTGACAGGGGGCTCCTACACCTTC | CASSQGAVTGGSYTF
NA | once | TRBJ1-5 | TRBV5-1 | TGCGCCAGCAGCTTGGGGCAGAATCAGCCCCAGCATTTT | CASSLGQNQPQHF
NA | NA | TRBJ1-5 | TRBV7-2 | TGTGCCAGCAGCTTAAACAGCCTGAGCAATCAGCCCCAGCATTTT | CASSLNSLSNQPQHF
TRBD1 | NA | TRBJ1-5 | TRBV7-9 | TGTGCCAGCAGCTTTACAGGGGACCAGCCCCAGCATTTT | CASSFTGDQPQHF
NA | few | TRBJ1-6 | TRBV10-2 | TGCGCCAGCAGTGAGACGAGGACAGCAAGGCCCCACTTT | CASSETRTARPHF
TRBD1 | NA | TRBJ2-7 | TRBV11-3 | TGTGCCAGCAGCTTAGAGGACAGGGTTACCTACGAGCAGTACTTC | CASSLEDRVTYEQYF
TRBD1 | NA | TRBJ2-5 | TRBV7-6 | TGTGCCAGCAGCTTAGGGGACAGGGCTCAAGAGACCCAGTACTTC | CASSLGDRAQETQYF
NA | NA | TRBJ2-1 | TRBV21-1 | TGTGCCAGCAGCAAGCCGGACAGGGGCTACAATGAGCAGTTCTTC | CASSKPDRGYNEQFF
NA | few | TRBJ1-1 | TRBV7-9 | TGTGCCAGCAGCCCACTCAACAGGGATACAAAGACTGAAGCTTTCTTT | CASSPLNRDTKTEAFF
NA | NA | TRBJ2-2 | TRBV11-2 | TGTGCCAGCAGCTTAGTTAGCGGCTACACCGGGGAGCTGTTTTTT | CASSLVSGYTGELFF
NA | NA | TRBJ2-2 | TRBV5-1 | TGCGCCAGCAGCTTAGAGGGCAGGAACACCGGGGAGCTGTTTTTT | CASSLEGRNTGELFF
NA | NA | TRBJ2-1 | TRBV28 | TGTGCCAGCAGTTCGGCGGGACGACCCAATGAGCAGTTCTTC | CASSSAGRPNEQFF
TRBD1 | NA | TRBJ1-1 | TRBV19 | TGTGCCAGTAGTATAGCGGGACAGCTGAACACTGAAGCTTTCTTT | CASSIAGQLNTEAFF
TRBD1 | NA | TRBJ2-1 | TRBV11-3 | TGTGCCAGCAGTACCGGGACAGGGAGTTTCAATGAGCAGTTCTTC | CASSTGTGSFNEQFF
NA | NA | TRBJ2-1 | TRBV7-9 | TGTGCCAGCAGTTTTACGGCTAGCGTCTCCTACAATGAGCAGTTCTTC | CASSFTASVSYNEQFF
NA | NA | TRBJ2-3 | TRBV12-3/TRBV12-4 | TGTGCCAGCTGGTCGCGGGTTACAGATACGCAGTATTTT | CASWSRVTDTQYF
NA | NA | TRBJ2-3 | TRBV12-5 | TGTGCTAGTGCCCTCGGAGATACGCAGTATTTT | CASALGDTQYF
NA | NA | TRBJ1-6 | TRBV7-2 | TGTGCCAGCAGCTTGGGGCGGGGGGGGAATTCACCCCTCCACTTT | CASSLGRGGNSPLHF
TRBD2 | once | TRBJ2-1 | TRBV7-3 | TGTGCCAGCAAACGGGAGGGAGCGGGCAATGAGCAGTTCTTC | CASKREGAGNEQFF
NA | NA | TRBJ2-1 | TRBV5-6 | TGTGCCAGCAGCTGGGCCGAGCAGTTCTTC | CASSWAEQFF
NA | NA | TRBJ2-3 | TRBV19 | TGTGCCAGTAGTATTGGGCCACAGTTCACAGATACGCAGTGTTTT | CASSIGPQFTDTQCF
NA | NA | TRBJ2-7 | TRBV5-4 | TGTGCCAGCAGCTCGGCAGGGGCCATCTCCTACGAGCAGTACTTC | CASSSAGAISYEQYF
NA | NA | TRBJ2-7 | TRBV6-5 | TGTGCCAGCAGGTCGACAGAGATGGCCTACGAGCAGTACTTC | CASRSTEMAYEQYF
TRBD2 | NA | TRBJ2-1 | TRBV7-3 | TGTGCCAGCAGCTTCAGAAGCGGGAGTAATGAGCAGTTCTTC | CASSFRSGSNEQFF
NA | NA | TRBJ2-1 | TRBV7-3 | TGTGCCAGCAGCCCAGGGGGGATGAACGGTGAGCAGTTCTTC | CASSPGGMNGEQFF
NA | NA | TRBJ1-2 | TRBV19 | TGTGCCAGTAGTATGGGTTTCGGGAACTATGGCTACACCTTC | CASSMGFGNYGYTF
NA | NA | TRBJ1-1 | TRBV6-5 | TGTGCCAGCAGTTACATGGGGGCTGGGGTCACTGAAGCTTTCTTT | CASSYMGAGVTEAFF
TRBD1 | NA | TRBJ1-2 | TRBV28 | TGTGCCAGCAGTTTATTGAAGGGGGCCTCTGGGGGCTACACCTTC | CASSLLKGASGGYTF
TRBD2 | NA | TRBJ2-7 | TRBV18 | TGTGCCAGCTCACCACCTGGACTAGCGGGAGGGCACGAGCAGTACTTC | CASSPPGLAGGHEQYF
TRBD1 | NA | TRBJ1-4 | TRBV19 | TGTGCCAGTAGTTCGACAGGGGTAGATGAAAAACTGTTTTTT | CASSSTGVDEKLFF
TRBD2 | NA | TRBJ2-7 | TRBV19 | TGTGCCAGTAGTTCCCGACCAAGCGGGAGCTCCTACGAGCAGTACTTC | CASSSRPSGSSYEQYF
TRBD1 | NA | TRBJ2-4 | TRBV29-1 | TGCAGCGCCGGGGACAGACTAGCCAAAAACATTCAGTACTTC | CSAGDRLAKNIQYF
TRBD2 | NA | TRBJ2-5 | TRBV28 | TGTGCCAGCAGTTCGACTAGCGGCGGGCAAGAGACCCAGTACTTC | CASSSTSGGQETQYF
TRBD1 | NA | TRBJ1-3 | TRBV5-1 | TGCGCCAGCAGCCTCGGACAGGGAGGGAGTGGAAACACCATATATTTT | CASSLGQGGSGNTIYF